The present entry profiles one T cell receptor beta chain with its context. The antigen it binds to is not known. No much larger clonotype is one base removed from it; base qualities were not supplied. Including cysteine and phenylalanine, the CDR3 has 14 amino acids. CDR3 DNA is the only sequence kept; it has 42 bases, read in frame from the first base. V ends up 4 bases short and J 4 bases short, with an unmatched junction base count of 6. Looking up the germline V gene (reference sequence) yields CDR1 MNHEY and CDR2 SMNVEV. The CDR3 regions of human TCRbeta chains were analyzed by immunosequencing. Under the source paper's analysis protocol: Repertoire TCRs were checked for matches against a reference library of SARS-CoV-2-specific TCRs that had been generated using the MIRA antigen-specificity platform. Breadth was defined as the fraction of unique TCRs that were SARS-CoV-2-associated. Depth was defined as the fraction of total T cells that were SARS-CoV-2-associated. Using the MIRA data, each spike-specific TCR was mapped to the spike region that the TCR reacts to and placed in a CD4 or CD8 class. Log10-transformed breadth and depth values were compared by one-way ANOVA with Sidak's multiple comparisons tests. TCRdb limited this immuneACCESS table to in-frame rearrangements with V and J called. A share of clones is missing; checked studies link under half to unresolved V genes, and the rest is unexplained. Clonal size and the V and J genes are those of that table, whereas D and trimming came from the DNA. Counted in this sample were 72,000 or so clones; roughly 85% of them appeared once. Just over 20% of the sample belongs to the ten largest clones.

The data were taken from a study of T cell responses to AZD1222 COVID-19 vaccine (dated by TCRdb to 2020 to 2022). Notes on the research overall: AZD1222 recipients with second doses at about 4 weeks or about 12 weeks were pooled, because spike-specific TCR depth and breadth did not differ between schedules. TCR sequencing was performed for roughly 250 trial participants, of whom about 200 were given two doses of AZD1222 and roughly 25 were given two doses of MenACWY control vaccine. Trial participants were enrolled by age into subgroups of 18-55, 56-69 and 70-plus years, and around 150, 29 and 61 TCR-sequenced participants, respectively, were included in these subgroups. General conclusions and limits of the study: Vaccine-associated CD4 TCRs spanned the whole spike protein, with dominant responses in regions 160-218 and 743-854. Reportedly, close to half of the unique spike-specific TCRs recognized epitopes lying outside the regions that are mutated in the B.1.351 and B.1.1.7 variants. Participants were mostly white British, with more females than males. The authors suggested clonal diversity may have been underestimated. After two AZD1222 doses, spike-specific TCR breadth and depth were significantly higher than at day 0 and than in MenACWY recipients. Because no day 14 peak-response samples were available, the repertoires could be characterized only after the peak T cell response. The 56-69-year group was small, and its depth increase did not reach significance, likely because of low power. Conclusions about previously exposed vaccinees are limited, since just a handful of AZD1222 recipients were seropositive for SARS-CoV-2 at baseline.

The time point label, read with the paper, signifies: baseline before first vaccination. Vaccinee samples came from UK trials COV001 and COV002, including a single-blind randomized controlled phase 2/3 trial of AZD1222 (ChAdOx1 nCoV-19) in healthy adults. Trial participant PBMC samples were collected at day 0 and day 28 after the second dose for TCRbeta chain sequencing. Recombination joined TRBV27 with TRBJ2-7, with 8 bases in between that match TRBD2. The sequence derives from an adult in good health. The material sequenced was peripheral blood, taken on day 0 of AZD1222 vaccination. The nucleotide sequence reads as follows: TGTGCCAGCAGTTGGGACGGGGGGGCTTACGAGCAGTACTTC. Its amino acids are CASSWDGGAYEQYF.